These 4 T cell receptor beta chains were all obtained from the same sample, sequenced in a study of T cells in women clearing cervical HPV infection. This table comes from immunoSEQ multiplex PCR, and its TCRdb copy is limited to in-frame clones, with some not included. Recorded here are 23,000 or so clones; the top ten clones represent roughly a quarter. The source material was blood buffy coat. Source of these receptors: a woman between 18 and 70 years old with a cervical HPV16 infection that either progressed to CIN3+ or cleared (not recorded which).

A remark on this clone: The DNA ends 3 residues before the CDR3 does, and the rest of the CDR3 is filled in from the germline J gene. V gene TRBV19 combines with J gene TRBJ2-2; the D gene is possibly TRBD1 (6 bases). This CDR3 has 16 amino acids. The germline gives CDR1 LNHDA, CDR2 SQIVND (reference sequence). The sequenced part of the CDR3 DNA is TGTGCCAGTAGTGGACAGCCCTATGCAACTAATGAAAAG. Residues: CASSGQPYATNEK. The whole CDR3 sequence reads CASSGQPYATNEKLFF.

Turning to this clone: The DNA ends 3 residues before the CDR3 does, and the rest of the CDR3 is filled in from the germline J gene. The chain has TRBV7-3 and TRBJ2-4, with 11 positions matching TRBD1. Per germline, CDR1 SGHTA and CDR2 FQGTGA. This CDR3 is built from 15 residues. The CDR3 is CASSLGQGAHYGQYF. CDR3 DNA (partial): TGTGCCAGCAGCTTAGGACAGGGGGCCCACTATGGT.

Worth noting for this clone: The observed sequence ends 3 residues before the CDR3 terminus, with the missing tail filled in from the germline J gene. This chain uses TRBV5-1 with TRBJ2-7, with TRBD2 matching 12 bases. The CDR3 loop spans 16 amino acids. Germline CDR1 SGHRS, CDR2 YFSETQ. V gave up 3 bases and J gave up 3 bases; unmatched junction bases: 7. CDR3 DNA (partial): TGCGCCAGCAGCTCACCTGGACTAGCGGGGAACTACGAG. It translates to CASSSPGLAGNYE. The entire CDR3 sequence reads CASSSPGLAGNYEQYF.

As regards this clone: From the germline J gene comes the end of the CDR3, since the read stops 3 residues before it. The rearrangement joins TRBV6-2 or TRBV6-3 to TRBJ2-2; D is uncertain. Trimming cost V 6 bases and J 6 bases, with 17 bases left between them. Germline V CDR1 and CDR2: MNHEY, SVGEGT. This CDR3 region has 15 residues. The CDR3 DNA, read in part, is TGTGCCAGCAGGCCACCGGAACGCGACTCCGGGGAG. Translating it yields CASRPPERDSGE. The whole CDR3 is CASRPPERDSGELFF.